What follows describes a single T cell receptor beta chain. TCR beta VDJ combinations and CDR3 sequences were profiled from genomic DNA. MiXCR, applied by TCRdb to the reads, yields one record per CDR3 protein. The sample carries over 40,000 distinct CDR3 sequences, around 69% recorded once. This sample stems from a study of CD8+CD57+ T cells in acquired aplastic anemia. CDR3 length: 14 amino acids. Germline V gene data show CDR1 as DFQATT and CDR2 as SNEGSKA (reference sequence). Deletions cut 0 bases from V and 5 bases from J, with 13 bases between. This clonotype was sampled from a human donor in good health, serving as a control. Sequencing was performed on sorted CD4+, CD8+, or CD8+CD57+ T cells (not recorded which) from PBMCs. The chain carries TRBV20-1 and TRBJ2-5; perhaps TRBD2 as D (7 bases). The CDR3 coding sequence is TGCAGTGCTAGAGATCCGGGGGGCCGGGAGACCCAGTACTTC. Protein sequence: CSARDPGGRETQYF.